This record looks at one TCR beta chain sequence and its context. The data stem from a study of blood T cell repertoires in COVID-19. Germline V gene sequence: CDR1 SGHAT, CDR2 FQNNGV. The CDR3 is made up of 15 amino acids. Trimming left V 5 bases short and J 0 bases short, with 14 bases between. As handled by the study authors: Reference gene primers were amplified, and this amplification served to estimate nucleated cell counts. Measured with immunoSEQ multiplex PCR; TCRdb has only the in-frame clones, and not every one. For V, J and clone size, that table is used; D and trimming come from the DNA. The sample shows 250,000 to 300,000 clones, about 85% of them seen only once.

The chain has TRBV11-2 and TRBJ2-7; D may be TRBD1 (6 bases). Sequenced: peripheral blood. The receptor was derived from a woman aged 45 to 65 who had recovered from COVID-19. The CDR3 region is CASSQGTVSSYEQYF. The CDR3 bases are TGTGCCAGCAGCCAGGGGACGGTAAGCTCCTACGAGCAGTACTTC.